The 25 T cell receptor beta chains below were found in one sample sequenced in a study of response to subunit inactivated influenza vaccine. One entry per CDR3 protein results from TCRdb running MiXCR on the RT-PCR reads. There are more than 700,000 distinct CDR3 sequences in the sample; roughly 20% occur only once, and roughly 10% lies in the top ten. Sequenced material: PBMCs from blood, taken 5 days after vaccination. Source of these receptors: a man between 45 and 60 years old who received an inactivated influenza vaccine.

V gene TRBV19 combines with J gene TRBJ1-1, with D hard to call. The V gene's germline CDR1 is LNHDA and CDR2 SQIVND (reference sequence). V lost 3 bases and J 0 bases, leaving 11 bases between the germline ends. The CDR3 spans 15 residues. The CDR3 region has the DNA TGTGCCAGTAGTATGCTCGGGGAGATGAACACTGAAGCTTTCTTT. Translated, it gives CASSMLGEMNTEAFF.

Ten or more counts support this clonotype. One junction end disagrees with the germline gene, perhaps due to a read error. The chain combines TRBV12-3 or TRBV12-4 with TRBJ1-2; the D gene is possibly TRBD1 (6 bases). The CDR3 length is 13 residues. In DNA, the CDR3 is TGCGCCAGCAGCCGGACAGCGAACTATGGCTACACCTTC. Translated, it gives CASSRTANYGYTF.

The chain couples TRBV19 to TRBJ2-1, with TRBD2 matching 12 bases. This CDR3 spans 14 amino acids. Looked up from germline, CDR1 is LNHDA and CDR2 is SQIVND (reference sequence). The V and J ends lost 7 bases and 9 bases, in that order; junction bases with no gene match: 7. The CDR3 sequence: CASTRLAGEGEQFF. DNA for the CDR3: TGTGCCAGTACCAGACTAGCGGGAGAGGGTGAGCAGTTCTTC.

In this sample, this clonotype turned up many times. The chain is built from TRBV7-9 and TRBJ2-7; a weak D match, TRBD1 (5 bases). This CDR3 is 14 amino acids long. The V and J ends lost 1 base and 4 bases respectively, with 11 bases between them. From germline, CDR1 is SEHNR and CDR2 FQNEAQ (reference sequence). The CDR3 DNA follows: TGTGCCAGCAGCTTAGATTCAGGGTCATACGAGCAGTACTTC. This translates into CASSLDSGSYEQYF.

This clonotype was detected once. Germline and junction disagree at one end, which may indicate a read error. The CDR3: CASSFNLERFF. The CDR3 nucleotides are TGTGCCAGCAGCTTCAACCTTGAGCGGTTCTTC. This rearrangement joins TRBV7-2 to TRBJ2-1; D uncertain. Germline V gene data show CDR1 as SGHTA and CDR2 as FQGNSA. The CDR3 is 11 residues long.

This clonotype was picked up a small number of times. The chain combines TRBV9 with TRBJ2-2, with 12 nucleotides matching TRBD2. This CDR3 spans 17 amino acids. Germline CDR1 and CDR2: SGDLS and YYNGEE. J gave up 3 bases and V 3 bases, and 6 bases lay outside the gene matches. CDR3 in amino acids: CASSGNLAGGHTGELFF. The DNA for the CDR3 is TGTGCCAGCAGCGGTAACCTAGCGGGGGGGCACACCGGGGAGCTGTTTTTT. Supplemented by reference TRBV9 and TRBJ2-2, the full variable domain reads DSGVTQTPKHLITATGQRVTLRCSPRSGDLSVYWYQQSLDQGLQFLIQYYNGEERAKGNILERFSAQQFPDLHSELNLSSLELGDSALYFCASSGNLAGGHTGELFFGEGSRLTVL.

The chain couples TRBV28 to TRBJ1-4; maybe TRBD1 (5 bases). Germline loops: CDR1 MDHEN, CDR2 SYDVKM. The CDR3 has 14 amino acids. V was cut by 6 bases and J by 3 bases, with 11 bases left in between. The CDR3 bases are TGTGCCAGCAGGGAGGGGTGGGCTAATGAAAAACTGTTTTTT. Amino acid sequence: CASREGWANEKLFF.

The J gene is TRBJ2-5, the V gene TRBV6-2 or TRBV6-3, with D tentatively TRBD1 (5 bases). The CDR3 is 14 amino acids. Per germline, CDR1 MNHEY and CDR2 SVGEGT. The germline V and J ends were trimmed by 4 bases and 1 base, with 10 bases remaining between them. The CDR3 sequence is CASSFGHTQETQYF. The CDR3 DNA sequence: TGTGCCAGCAGTTTCGGACACACCCAAGAGACCCAGTACTTC.

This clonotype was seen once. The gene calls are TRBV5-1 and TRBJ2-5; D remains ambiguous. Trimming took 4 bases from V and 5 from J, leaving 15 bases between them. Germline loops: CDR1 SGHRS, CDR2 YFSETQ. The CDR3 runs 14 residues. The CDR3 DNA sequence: TGCGCCAGCAGCACGGACCGCCCCGGGGAGACCCAGTACTTC. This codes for CASSTDRPGETQYF. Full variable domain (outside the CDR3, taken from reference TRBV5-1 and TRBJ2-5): KAGVTQTPRYLIKTRGQQVTLSCSPISGHRSVSWYQQTPGQGLQFLFEYFSETQRNKGNFPGRFSGRQFSNSRSEMNVSTLELGDSALYLCASSTDRPGETQYFGPGTRLLVL.

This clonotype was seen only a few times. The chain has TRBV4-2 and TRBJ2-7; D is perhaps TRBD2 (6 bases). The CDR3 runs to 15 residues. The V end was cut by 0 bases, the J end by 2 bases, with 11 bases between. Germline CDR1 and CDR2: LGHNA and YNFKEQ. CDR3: CASSQEYSGAYEQYF. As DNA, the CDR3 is TGTGCCAGCAGCCAAGAATATTCGGGAGCCTACGAGCAGTACTTC.

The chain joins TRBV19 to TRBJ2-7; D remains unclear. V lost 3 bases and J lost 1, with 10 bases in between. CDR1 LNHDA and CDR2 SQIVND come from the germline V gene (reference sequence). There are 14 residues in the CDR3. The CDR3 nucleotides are TGTGCCAGTAGTATCGGCAGGTTATCCTACGAGCAGTACTTC. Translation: CASSIGRLSYEQYF.

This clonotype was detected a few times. In DNA, the CDR3 is TGTGCCAGCAGTTTACCTCCGGGACAGGGATCGAACACTGAAGCTTTCTTT. Its translation: CASSLPPGQGSNTEAFF. This chain uses TRBV28 with TRBJ1-1; 9 bases line up with TRBD1. The CDR3 is 17 amino acids. Germline CDR1 is MDHEN and CDR2 is SYDVKM. J was trimmed by 1 base and V by 2 bases; bases with no gene match: 8.

CDR3 in amino acids: CASSQDEYGVADVNEQFF. The CDR3 nucleotides read TGCGCCAGCAGCCAAGATGAGTACGGGGTAGCCGATGTCAATGAGCAGTTCTTC. The chain combines TRBV4-3 with TRBJ2-1; D is possibly TRBD2 (5 bases). Germline V gives CDR1 LGHNA, CDR2 YSLEER. Trimming left V 0 bases short and J 6 bases short, with 21 bases between. The CDR3 totals 18 residues.

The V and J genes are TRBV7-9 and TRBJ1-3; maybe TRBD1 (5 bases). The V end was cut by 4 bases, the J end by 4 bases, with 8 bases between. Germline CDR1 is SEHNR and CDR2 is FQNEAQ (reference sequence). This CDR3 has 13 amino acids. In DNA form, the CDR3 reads TGTGCCAGCAGCTCCAGGACAGGAAACACCATATATTTT. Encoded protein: CASSSRTGNTIYF.

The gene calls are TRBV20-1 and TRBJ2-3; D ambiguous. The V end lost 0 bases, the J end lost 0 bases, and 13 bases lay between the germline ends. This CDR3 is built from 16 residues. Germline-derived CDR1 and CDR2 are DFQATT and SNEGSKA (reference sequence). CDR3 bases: TGCAGTGCTAGAGATGCCGCCCGGGCGAGCACAGATACGCAGTATTTT. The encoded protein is CSARDAARASTDTQYF.

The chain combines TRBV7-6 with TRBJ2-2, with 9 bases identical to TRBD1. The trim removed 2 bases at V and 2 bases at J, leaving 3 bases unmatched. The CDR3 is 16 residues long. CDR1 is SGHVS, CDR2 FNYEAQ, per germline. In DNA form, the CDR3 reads TGTGCCAGCAGCTTATTTACAGGGGGCAACACCGGGGAGCTGTTTTTT. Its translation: CASSLFTGGNTGELFF.

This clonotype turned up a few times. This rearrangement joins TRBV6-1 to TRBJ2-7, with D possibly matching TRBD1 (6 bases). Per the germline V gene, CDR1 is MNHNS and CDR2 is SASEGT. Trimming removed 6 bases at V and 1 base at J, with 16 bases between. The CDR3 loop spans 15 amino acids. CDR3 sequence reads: CASSPTTGLSYEQYF. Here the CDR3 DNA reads TGTGCCAGCAGCCCTACGACAGGACTTTCCTACGAGCAGTACTTC.

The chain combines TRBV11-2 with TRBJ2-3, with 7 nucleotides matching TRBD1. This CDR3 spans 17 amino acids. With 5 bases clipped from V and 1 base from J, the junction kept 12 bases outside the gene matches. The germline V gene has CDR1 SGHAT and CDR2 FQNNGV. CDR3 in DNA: TGTGCCAGCAGCCAGACCGCCCACAGGGGAGGCACAGATACGCAGTATTTT. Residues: CASSQTAHRGGTDTQYF. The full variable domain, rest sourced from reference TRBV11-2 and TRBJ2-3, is EAGVAQSPRYKIIEKRQSVAFWCNPISGHATLYWYQQILGQGPKLLIQFQNNGVVDDSQLPKDRFSAERLKGVDSTLKIQPAKLEDSAVYLCASSQTAHRGGTDTQYFGPGTRLTVL.

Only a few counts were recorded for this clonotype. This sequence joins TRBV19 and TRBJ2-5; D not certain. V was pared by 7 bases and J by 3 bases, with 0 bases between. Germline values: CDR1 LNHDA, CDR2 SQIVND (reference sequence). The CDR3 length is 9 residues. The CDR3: CASKETQYF. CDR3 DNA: TGTGCCAGTAAAGAGACCCAGTACTTC.

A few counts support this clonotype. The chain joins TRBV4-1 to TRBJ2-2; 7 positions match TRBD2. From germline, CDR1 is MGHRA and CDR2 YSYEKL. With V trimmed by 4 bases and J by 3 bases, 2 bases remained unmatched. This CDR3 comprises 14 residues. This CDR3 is CASSPGLDTGELFF. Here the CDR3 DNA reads TGCGCCAGCAGCCCCGGACTAGACACCGGGGAGCTGTTTTTT.

The DNA for the CDR3 is TGTGCCAGCAGCCAGGTTCGGGATCCATCCTACGAGCAGTACTTC. This codes for CASSQVRDPSYEQYF. The gene calls are TRBV7-2 and TRBJ2-7, with D possibly TRBD2 on 5 matching bases. This CDR3 has 15 residues. The ends were cut back, 5 bases at V and 1 base at J, with 15 bases in the middle. Germline CDR1 is SGHTA and CDR2 is FQGNSA.

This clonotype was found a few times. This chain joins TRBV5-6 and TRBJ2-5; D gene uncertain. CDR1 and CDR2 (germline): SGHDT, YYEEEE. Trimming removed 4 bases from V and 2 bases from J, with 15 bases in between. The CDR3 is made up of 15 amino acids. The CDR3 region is CASSRPRVWQETQYF. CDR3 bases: TGTGCCAGCAGCAGACCCCGGGTTTGGCAAGAGACCCAGTACTTC.

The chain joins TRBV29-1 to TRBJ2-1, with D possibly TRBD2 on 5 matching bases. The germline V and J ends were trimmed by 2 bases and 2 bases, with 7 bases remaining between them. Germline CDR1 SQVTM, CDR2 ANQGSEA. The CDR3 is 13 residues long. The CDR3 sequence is CSVESGTYNEQFF. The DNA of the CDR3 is TGCAGCGTTGAATCCGGGACCTACAATGAGCAGTTCTTC.

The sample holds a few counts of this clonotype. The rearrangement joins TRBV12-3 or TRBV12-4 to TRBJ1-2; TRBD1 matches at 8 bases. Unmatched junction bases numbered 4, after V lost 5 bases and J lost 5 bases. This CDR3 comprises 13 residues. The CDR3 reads CASSEQGGYGYTF. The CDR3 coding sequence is TGTGCCAGCAGTGAACAGGGGGGTTATGGCTACACCTTC.

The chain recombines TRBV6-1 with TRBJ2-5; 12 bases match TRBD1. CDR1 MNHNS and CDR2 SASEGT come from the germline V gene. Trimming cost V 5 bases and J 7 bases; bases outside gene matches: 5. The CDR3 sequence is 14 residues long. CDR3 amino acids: CASSTGTGGATQYF. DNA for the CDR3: TGTGCCAGCAGTACCGGGACAGGGGGCGCGACCCAGTACTTC.